Shown below are 19 T cell receptor beta chains from a single sample sequenced in a study of Graves' ophthalmopathy and Graves' hyperthyroidism. Amplified TCR beta CDR3 regions were obtained using RNA transcripts as template. An opening RT-PCR round employed HTBI primers and preceded a second-round multiplex PCR. TCRdb re-analysed the multiplex PCR reads in MiXCR, keeping a single row per CDR3 protein. The profile shows about 700,000 distinct CDR3 sequences, about two fifths of them singletons. The sequenced sample consisted of peripheral blood. Receptors originate from an adult man with Graves' ophthalmopathy.

This clonotype was seen ten or more times. The chain joins TRBV7-9 to TRBJ1-3; 7 bases align to TRBD1. J lost 2 bases, V lost 8 bases, and 15 bases had no gene match. CDR1 is SEHNR, CDR2 FQNEAQ, per germline (reference sequence). The CDR3 runs 17 residues. CDR3 protein: CASSAGGDRKTGNTIYF. The CDR3 nucleotides are TGTGCCAGCTCCGCAGGGGGTGATCGAAAGACTGGAAACACCATATATTTT. The variable domain in full, with the rest retrieved from reference TRBV7-9 and TRBJ1-3, is DTGVSQNPRHKITKRGQNVTFRCDPISEHNRLYWYRQTLGQGPEFLTYFQNEAQLEKSRLLSDRFSAERPKGSFSTLEIQRTEQGDSAMYLCASSAGGDRKTGNTIYFGEGSWLTVV.

This clonotype was seen ten or more times. The V gene is TRBV9, the J gene TRBJ2-7; D gene unclear. The V end lost 0 bases, the J end lost 2 bases, and 12 bases lay between the germline ends. The CDR3 has 15 residues. Germline values: CDR1 SGDLS, CDR2 YYNGEE. In DNA, the CDR3 is TGTGCCAGCAGCGTAGGGATCGGCTCAACCTACGAGCAGTACTTC. This translates into CASSVGIGSTYEQYF.

The chain carries TRBV20-1 and TRBJ2-2; 12 nucleotides align to TRBD2. Per germline, CDR1 DFQATT and CDR2 SNEGSKA (reference sequence). The ends lost 4 bases at V and 1 base at J; junction bases unmatched: 1. The CDR3 runs 15 residues. CDR3: CSAKLAGGNTGELFF. As DNA, the CDR3 is TGCAGTGCTAAACTAGCGGGGGGGAACACCGGGGAGCTGTTTTTT.

This chain connects TRBV11-2 to TRBJ2-7, with TRBD2 matching over 10 bases. V lost 6 bases to trimming and J lost 4 bases; unmatched junction nucleotides: 18. From germline, CDR1 is SGHAT and CDR2 FQNNGV. This CDR3 has 18 residues. The CDR3 DNA reads TGTGCCAGCAGAATCGGATCCCTAGCGGGAGTCTGGGTGTACGAGCAGTACTTC. As protein: CASRIGSLAGVWVYEQYF.

This clonotype occurred many times. The chain employs TRBV7-8 and TRBJ1-1; D call uncertain. Per the germline V gene, CDR1 is SGHVS and CDR2 is FQNEAQ. The CDR3 contains 16 residues. Deletions cut 3 bases from V and 0 bases from J, with 14 bases between. CDR3 amino acids: CASSFLDVGVNTEAFF. Written as DNA, the CDR3 is TGTGCCAGCAGCTTCCTAGATGTCGGAGTGAACACTGAAGCTTTCTTT.

This clonotype was counted at least ten times. One end of the junction fails to match germline, which may point to a read error. This rearrangement joins TRBV10-3 to TRBJ1-6; 7 bases align to TRBD1. Germline V gene lookup returns CDR1 ENHRY and CDR2 SYGVKD. The CDR3 runs 15 residues. This CDR3 reads CASSEPGQSNSPLHF. The CDR3 DNA sequence: TGTGCCAGCAGTGAGCCGGGACAGAGTAATTCACCCCTCCACTTT.

This clonotype was seen a single time. The J gene is TRBJ1-2, the V gene TRBV12-3 or TRBV12-4, with D possibly being TRBD1 (5 bases). CDR3 length: 13 residues. The DNA of the CDR3 is TGTGCTAGTGGTAACCCCCCGGGGCAACCCTTCACCTTC. This codes for CASGNPPGQPFTF.

This clonotype was seen a handful of times. This chain links TRBV5-1 with TRBJ2-7; either TRBD1 or TRBD2 may supply D (5 bases each). This CDR3 comprises 13 residues. The germline V gene encodes CDR1 SGHRS and CDR2 YFSETQ. V was cut by 4 bases and J by 1 base, with 9 bases left in between. This CDR3 is CASSTGASYEQYF. In nucleotides, the CDR3 is TGCGCCAGCAGCACCGGGGCTTCCTACGAGCAGTACTTC.

This clonotype was observed at least ten times. V and J are TRBV7-2 and TRBJ1-6, with no clear D. Germline CDR1 SGHTA, CDR2 FQGNSA. The V end lost 7 bases, the J end lost 6 bases, and 13 bases lay between the germline ends. The CDR3 contains 14 residues. CDR3 coding DNA: TGTGCCAGCACCCTGTTGTTCGGTAATTCACCCCTCCACTTT. Its protein product is CASTLLFGNSPLHF.

The sample holds many counts of this clonotype. V is TRBV20-1 and J is TRBJ1-6, with 9 bases identical to TRBD1. The length of the CDR3 is 15 residues. J was trimmed by 15 bases and V by 1 base; bases with no gene match: 13. Looked up from germline, CDR1 is DFQATT and CDR2 is SNEGSKA (reference sequence). The CDR3 nucleotides are TGCAGTGCTAGAGCCCCGGGACAGGGTCCGCTAGGCCTCCACTTT. Residues: CSARAPGQGPLGLHF.

This clonotype has a handful of counts. V gene TRBV9 combines with J gene TRBJ2-7, with 9 bases aligning to TRBD1. Germline V CDR1 and CDR2: SGDLS, YYNGEE. The CDR3 has 17 amino acids. After removal of 0 bases from V and 2 bases from J, the junction contained 9 bases not matched to a gene. CDR3 in amino acids: CASSVVTPGQGPYEQYF. The CDR3 DNA reads TGTGCCAGCAGCGTAGTTACCCCGGGACAGGGACCCTACGAGCAGTACTTC.

The chain links TRBV19 to TRBJ2-5, with a possible D match to TRBD1 (8 bases). This CDR3 has 17 residues. The germline V and J ends were trimmed by 5 bases and 5 bases, with 24 bases remaining between them. Germline assignment: CDR1 LNHDA and CDR2 SQIVND (reference sequence). The CDR3 nucleotides read TGTGCCAGTAGTCCTGGACCGGGACAGGCGGGAGACGAGACCCAGTACTTC. This encodes CASSPGPGQAGDETQYF.

The table lists this clonotype with a count of one. Possible read error: a much larger clone is one base away. The chain couples TRBV10-3 to TRBJ2-5; D possibly corresponds to TRBD2 (7 bases). The CDR3 covers 13 residues. Germline V lookup: CDR1 ENHRY, CDR2 SYGVKD. Trimming stripped 3 bases from V and 5 bases from J, with 10 bases between. The CDR3 DNA sequence: TGTGCCATCAGTGACGGGGGGCGGGAGACCCAGTACTTC. Its translation is CAISDGGRETQYF.

Points on this clonotype: The junction differs from germline at one of its ends, possibly a read error. The chain links TRBV10-3 to TRBJ2-5; D possibly uses TRBD1 or TRBD2 (6 bases each). Germline V CDR1 and CDR2: ENHRY, SYGVKD. The CDR3 covers 15 residues. CDR3: CASSRQDRGTETQYF. CDR3 DNA sequence: TGTGCCAGCAGTCGACAGGACCGGGGGACAGAGACCCAGTACTTC.

In its sample, this clonotype was seen many times. The chain recombines TRBV6-1 with TRBJ1-2, with D unclear. V was trimmed by 0 bases and J by 7 bases, leaving 9 bases between them. The CDR3 is made up of 13 amino acids. Per the germline V gene, CDR1 is MNHNS and CDR2 is SASEGT. DNA for the CDR3: TGTGCCAGCAGTGAAGCCGGGGAACGTGGCTACACCTTC. It encodes CASSEAGERGYTF.

A note on this clonotype: The junction departs from the called germline gene at one end, perhaps through a read error. This chain connects TRBV6-5 to TRBJ2-3; either TRBD1 or TRBD2 may fit D (5 bases each). The CDR3 runs to 15 residues. Germline V gene sequence: CDR1 MNHEY, CDR2 SVGAGI. The CDR3 region has the DNA TGTGCCAGCAACTCAATAGGGGTAGCGACAGATACGCAGTACTTT. Encoded protein: CASNSIGVATDTQYF.

V usage is TRBV27 and J usage is TRBJ2-7, with 8 nucleotides matching TRBD2. Germline V gene sequence: CDR1 MNHEY, CDR2 SMNVEV (reference sequence). Unmatched junction bases numbered 10, after V lost 8 bases and J lost 4 bases. The CDR3 covers 14 residues. The CDR3 protein is CASAYQTGGYEQYF. The CDR3 region has the DNA TGTGCCAGCGCTTACCAAACGGGGGGGTACGAGCAGTACTTC.

This clonotype has at least ten counts. The CDR3 coding sequence is TGCAGTGCTAGACCTCAGACAGGGTTCTACGAGCAGTACTTC. Translated, it gives CSARPQTGFYEQYF. V gene TRBV20-1 combines with J gene TRBJ2-7; 7 nucleotides align to TRBD1. V dropped 2 bases and J dropped 3; count of bases not matched to a gene: 7. The CDR3 sequence is 14 residues long. Germline V gene sequence: CDR1 DFQATT, CDR2 SNEGSKA (reference sequence).

The V call is TRBV10-3, the J call TRBJ2-5; tentatively, D is TRBD1 (6 bases). CDR1 ENHRY and CDR2 SYGVKD come from the germline V gene. V was trimmed by 6 bases and J by 5 bases, leaving 25 bases between them. This CDR3 contains 17 residues. Here the CDR3 DNA reads TGTGCCATCAGCCCCCGGGGTACAGGGAGCACCGGGGAGACCCAGTACTTC. Protein sequence: CAISPRGTGSTGETQYF.